What follows are 7 T cell receptor delta chains derived from one specimen sequenced in a study of delta chains in infants with herpesvirus infections. Gamma-chain- and delta-chain-specific primers converted PBMC RNA into TCR cDNA. TCRdb called clones from the RT-PCR reads again using CATT. The sample has around 760 delta-chain clones, over 9.5% seen once. Material: peripheral blood, obtained at time point 2 of longitudinal follow-up. These TCRs come from a human donor who was a Ugandan infant, either HIV-exposed or HIV-unexposed (not recorded which).

This clone is deemed medium-sized. The rearrangement joins TRDV2 to TRDJ3; no clear D. The V end was cut by 3 bases, the J end by 1 base, with 6 bases between. This CDR3 comprises 15 residues. Germline CDR1 and CDR2: GEAIGNYY and EKD. The CDR3 protein is CACDALSWDTRQMFF. CDR3 sequence (DNA): TGTGCCTGTGACGCCTTGTCCTGGGACACCCGACAGATGTTTTTC.

Comments on this clone: The likely explanation is a read error, given a far larger clone one base away. The chain is built from TRDV1 and TRDJ1, with D tentatively TRDD2 or TRDD3 (6 bases each). The CDR3 is 18 residues long. Per the germline V gene, CDR1 is TSWWSYY and CDR2 is QGS. The V end was cut by 3 bases, the J end by 0 bases, with 20 bases between. CDR3 region: CALGDPPTRGTNTDKLIF. The CDR3 DNA follows: TGTGCTCTTGGGGACCCTCCTACGCGGGGGACTAACACCGATAAACTCATCTTT.

As to this clone: It is likely a read error: a sequence one base away is far more abundant. J is TRDJ1 and V is TRDV1, with TRDD3 matching over 13 bases. TCRdb is silent on the J gene; assignment here came from matching the DNA to germline. The CDR3 runs to 25 residues. Germline loops: CDR1 TSWWSYY, CDR2 QGS. Here the CDR3 DNA reads TGTGCTCTTGGTGAACCCCCTGAATCCTACCCCTCTACTGGGGGATACGCGAAAACCACCGATAAACTCATCTTT. This encodes CALGEPPESYPSTGGYAKTTDKLIF.

By share, this clone counts as large. This sequence joins TRDV1 and TRDJ3; 8 bases are a match to TRDD2. CDR1 is TSWWSYY, CDR2 QGS, per germline. The CDR3 totals 27 residues. J was trimmed by 0 bases and V by 2 bases; bases with no gene match: 30. The CDR3 DNA reads TGTGCTCTTGGGGAATACTTCCTACCCAGGGGGAGTACTGGGCCGAACCCTTGCTCCTGGGACACCCGACAGATGTTTTTC. It encodes CALGEYFLPRGSTGPNPCSWDTRQMFF.

This clone rates as medium-sized. This chain joins TRDV1 and TRDJ1; 10 nucleotides line up with TRDD3. The V gene's germline CDR1 is TSWWSYY and CDR2 QGS. Trimming at V came to 4 bases and at J to 1 base, leaving 6 bases not matched to a gene. CDR3 length: 16 amino acids. The CDR3 DNA reads TGTGCTCTTGGGGGGGGGGGATACGTCGGCACCGATAAACTCATCTTT. Protein product: CALGGGGYVGTDKLIF.

This chain connects TRDV2 to TRDJ2; 11 nucleotides match TRDD3. TCRdb gives no J gene; it was assigned here by matching the DNA to germline. The CDR3 runs to 17 residues. Germline V gene data show CDR1 as GEAIGNYY and CDR2 as EKD. Trimming took 1 base from V and 3 from J; bases not matched to a gene: 6. CDR3 DNA: TGTGCCTGTGACACGTTGGGGGATACGCTTCTGACAGCACAACTCTTCTTT. It yields the protein CACDTLGDTLLTAQLFF.

This clone was picked up a small number of times. This likely reflects a read error, since a far larger clone is one base away. The J gene is TRDJ1, the V gene TRDV1; possible D gene TRDD3, 6 bases. This CDR3 spans 20 amino acids. Between the trimmed V and J ends, which lost 1 base and 2 bases, there was a span of 26 bases. In germline, CDR1 is TSWWSYY, CDR2 QGS. DNA of the CDR3: TGTGCTCTTGGGGAACCCGAGCGGCCCCCGTACTGGGAAGGTACCGATAAACTCATCTTT. Protein product: CALGEPERPPYWEGTDKLIF.